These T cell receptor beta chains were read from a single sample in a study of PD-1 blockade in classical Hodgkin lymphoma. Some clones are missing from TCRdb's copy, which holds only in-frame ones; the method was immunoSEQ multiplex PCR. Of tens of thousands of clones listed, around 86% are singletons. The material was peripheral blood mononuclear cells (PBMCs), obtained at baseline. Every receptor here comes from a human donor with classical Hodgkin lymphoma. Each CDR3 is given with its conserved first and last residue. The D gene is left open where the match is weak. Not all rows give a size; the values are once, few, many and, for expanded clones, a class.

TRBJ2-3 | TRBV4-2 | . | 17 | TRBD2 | CASSQPGLAGAADTQYF | TGTGCCAGCAGCCAACCCGGACTAGCGGGAGCAGCCGATACGCAGTATTTT
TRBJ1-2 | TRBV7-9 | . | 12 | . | CAGRGNNYGYTF | TGTGCCGGGAGGGGCAATAACTATGGCTACACCTTC
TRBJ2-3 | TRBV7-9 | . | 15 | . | CASSPLTGSTDTQYF | TGTGCCAGCAGCCCCCTCACGGGGAGCACAGATACGCAGTATTTT
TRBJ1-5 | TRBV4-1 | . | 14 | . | CASSQPQVREPQHF | TGCGCCAGCAGCCAGCCACAGGTTCGGGAACCCCAGCATTTT
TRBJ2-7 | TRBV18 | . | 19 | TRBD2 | CASSPPAAFLAGTSYEQYF | TGTGCCAGCTCACCACCGGCAGCTTTCCTAGCGGGTACCTCCTACGAGCAGTACTTC
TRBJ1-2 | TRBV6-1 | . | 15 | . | CASSEGAAVSYGYTF | TGTGCCAGCAGTGAAGGGGCGGCAGTATCCTATGGCTACACCTTC
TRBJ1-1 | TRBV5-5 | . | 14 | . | CASSATGLVIGAFF | TGTGCCAGCAGCGCAACAGGGTTAGTCATCGGAGCTTTCTTT
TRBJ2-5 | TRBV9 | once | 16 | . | CASSPIIHPTQETQYF | TGTGCCAGCAGCCCCATAATCCACCCCACCCAAGAGACCCAGTACTTC
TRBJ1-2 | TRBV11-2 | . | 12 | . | CASSLDHKGFTF | TGTGCCAGCAGCTTAGATCACAAGGGTTTCACCTTC
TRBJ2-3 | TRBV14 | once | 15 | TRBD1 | CASSQGGDRGRTQYF | TGTGCCAGCAGCCAAGGGGGTGACAGGGGGCGGACGCAGTATTTT